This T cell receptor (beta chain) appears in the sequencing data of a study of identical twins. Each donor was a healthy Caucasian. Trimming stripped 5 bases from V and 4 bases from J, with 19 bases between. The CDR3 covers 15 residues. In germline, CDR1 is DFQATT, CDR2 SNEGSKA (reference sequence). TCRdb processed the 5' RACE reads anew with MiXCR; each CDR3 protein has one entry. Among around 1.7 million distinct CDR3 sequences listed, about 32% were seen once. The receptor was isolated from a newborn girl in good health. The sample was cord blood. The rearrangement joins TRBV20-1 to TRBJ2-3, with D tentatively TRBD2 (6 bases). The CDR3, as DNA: TGCAGTGCTCTCAGAGGAGCGGGTCGCGCAGATACGCAGTATTTT. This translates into CSALRGAGRADTQYF.